A selection of T cell receptor beta chains follows, all from one sample in a study of cytomegalovirus exposure and HLA in healthy donors. Profiling relied on immunoSEQ multiplex PCR, and the TCRdb table lists in-frame clones only, not all of them. The repertoire includes around 140,000 clones, about 75% of them detected once, and 1.3% to 1.5% sits in the top ten. Sequenced material: PBMCs. The receptors stem from a woman aged 40 to 50 in good health and CMV-seronegative. Each CDR3 is given with its conserved first and last residue. D genes are given only for firm matches. Clone size is stated in some rows and not others, as once, few, many or a class when expanded.

. TRBJ1-4 TRBV7-8 once TGTGCCAGCAGCTTAGATGGCACTAATGAAAAACTGTTTTTT CASSLDGTNEKLFF
. TRBJ1-3 TRBV5-1 once TGCGCCAGCAGCTTGGGGGACATCGGAAACACCATATATTTT CASSLGDIGNTIYF
. TRBJ1-2 TRBV9 . TGTGCCAGCAGCGTAGTAGGGGCTAACTATGGCTACACCTTC CASSVVGANYGYTF
. TRBJ2-3 TRBV6-5 . TGTGCCAGCGGAAAGGGAGCCACCCCTAATACGCAGTATTTT CASGKGATPNTQYF
TRBD1 TRBJ1-2 TRBV30 . TGTGCCCACCAGGGGGATTCCGATGGCTACACCTTC CAHQGDSDGYTF
. TRBJ2-7 TRBV28 . TGTGCCAGCAGTTTAAAATACAGGGAGGGGAGAGCCTACGAGCAGTACTTC CASSLKYREGRAYEQYF
TRBD2 TRBJ2-7 TRBV7-6 . TGTGCCAGCACCTCGCTGACTAGCGGGGGTTCCGAGCAGTACTTC CASTSLTSGGSEQYF
. TRBJ1-1 TRBV5-1 . TGCGCCAGCAGCTTGTTTGGAGGTGACACTGAAGCTTTCTTT CASSLFGGDTEAFF
TRBD1 TRBJ2-3 TRBV9 . TGTGCCAGCAGCGCGATGAGGCCGGGGACAGGGGGCACAGATACGCAGTATTTT CASSAMRPGTGGTDTQYF
. TRBJ2-5 TRBV28 . TGTGCCAGCAACAAAAGATGGGACATACAAGAGACCCAGTACTTC CASNKRWDIQETQYF
. TRBJ1-1 TRBV5-1 . TGCGCCAGCAGTTTGTCGGGGAACGAAGCTTTCTTT CASSLSGNEAFF
. TRBJ2-2 TRBV27 . TGTGCATCTAACAGGATGAACACCGGGGAGCTGTTTTTT CASNRMNTGELFF
TRBD1 TRBJ2-5 TRBV19 . TGTGCCAGTAGTAGGGGGACAGGGACCCTTGGGACCCAGTACTTC CASSRGTGTLGTQYF
. TRBJ1-1 TRBV5-3 few TGTGCCAGAAGCTTGGTTCCCAGGAATTACTTCGATCAGAACACTGAAGCTTTCTTT CARSLVPRNYFDQNTEAFF
TRBD1 TRBJ1-4 TRBV6-5 . TGTGCCAGCAGTTCTAGTCCGGGACAGGGGGGTGAAAAACTGTTTTTT CASSSSPGQGGEKLFF
TRBD2 TRBJ2-7 TRBV18 . TGTGCCAGCTCTCCTGCTAGCGGGGGGGTCTCCTACGAGCAGTACTTC CASSPASGGVSYEQYF
. TRBJ2-6 TRBV4-1 . TGCGCCAGCAGCCCTAATCCCTCTGGGGCCAACGTCCTGACTTTC CASSPNPSGANVLTF
TRBD1 TRBJ1-4 TRBV4-1 . TGCGCCAGCAGCCTCTTCCGGGACAGGGGCGATGAAAAACTGTTTTTT CASSLFRDRGDEKLFF
. TRBJ2-7 TRBV6-5 . TGTGCCAGCAGTTCTATCGGGAGCTCCTACGAGCAGTACTTC CASSSIGSSYEQYF
. TRBJ1-2 TRBV10-3 . TGTGCCATCAGTGTAGGGGACACGCTCAGTAGCTACACCTTC CAISVGDTLSSYTF
TRBD1 TRBJ1-4 TRBV6-1 . TGTGCCAGCAGAAGTCAGGGGGCAAATGAAAAACTGTTTTTT CASRSQGANEKLFF
TRBD1 TRBJ1-5 TRBV15 . TGTGCCACCATGCAGGGGGACAATCAGCCCCAGCATTTT CATMQGDNQPQHF
. TRBJ1-5 TRBV19 . TGTGCCAGTAGAGCGGAGGGTCAGCCCCAGCATTTT CASRAEGQPQHF
TRBD1 TRBJ2-7 TRBV27 few TGTGCCAGCAGTTTAAATGGCCTCCGGACAGGGGGCGGTGGGAGCTCCTACGAGCAGTACTTC CASSLNGLRTGGGGSSYEQYF
. TRBJ2-2 TRBV19 . TGTGCCAGTAGTAGAGGCAGAAACACCGGGGAGCTGTTTTTT CASSRGRNTGELFF
. TRBJ2-7 TRBV5-1 . TGCGCCAGCAGCTTGGGCGGGACAGCTTCCTACGAGCAGTACTTC CASSLGGTASYEQYF
TRBD1 TRBJ1-2 TRBV5-1 . TGCGCCAGCAGCACCGACAGGGCAAACTATGGCTACACCTTC CASSTDRANYGYTF
. TRBJ1-5 TRBV27 . TGTGCCAGCAGTTTAAATTTTGGGCCCAATCAGCCCCAGCATTTT CASSLNFGPNQPQHF
TRBD1 TRBJ1-1 TRBV19 . TGTGCCAGTAGTACGTCCGGGACAGGCGGATCTGAAGCTTTCTTT CASSTSGTGGSEAFF
TRBD2 TRBJ2-3 TRBV7-6 once TGTGCCAGCAGCTTAGGAGTTACAGCGGGGTCGATGGATACGCAGTATTTT CASSLGVTAGSMDTQYF
. TRBJ2-1 TRBV15 . TGTGCCACCAGCGGAGGAGCAGGGCCCGATGAGCAGTTCTTC CATSGGAGPDEQFF
. TRBJ2-5 TRBV10-3 once TGTGCCATCAGTGAGTCGGCAGGGCGGACAGAGACCCAGTACTTC CAISESAGRTETQYF
TRBD1 TRBJ2-4 TRBV5-8 . TGTGCCAGCAGCTTCCGGGACAGAGAAAACATTCAGTACTTC CASSFRDRENIQYF
. TRBJ2-1 TRBV4-2 . TGTGCCAGCAGCCAAGCTGACATTGGACTTACCAATGAGCAGTTCTTC CASSQADIGLTNEQFF
. TRBJ1-5 TRBV5-1 . TGCGCCAGCAGCTTTCGAATTGCGGGATTCAGCAATCAGCCCCAGCATTTT CASSFRIAGFSNQPQHF
TRBD2 TRBJ2-7 TRBV28 . TGTGCCAGCAGTACGGGGGGGCGGTACGAGCAGTACTTC CASSTGGRYEQYF
TRBD2 TRBJ2-5 TRBV29-1 few TGCAGCGTTTTAACTAGCGGGGGGTATACGGAGGTCTGGACCCAGTACTTC CSVLTSGGYTEVWTQYF
TRBD2 TRBJ2-5 TRBV7-6 . TGTGCCAGCAGGCCCCGGGTTAGCGGGGGGGCCATGGCCCAGTACTTC CASRPRVSGGAMAQYF
. TRBJ1-6 TRBV9 . TGTGCCAGCAGCGTAGCTTTGGATCCCACTAAAAAGAATTCACCCCTCCACTTT CASSVALDPTKKNSPLHF
. TRBJ1-1 TRBV5-1 once TGCGCCAGCAGGTCTGTTGAAAGCTGGACTGAAGCTTTCTTT CASRSVESWTEAFF
. TRBJ2-7 TRBV5-6 . TGTGCCAGCAGCTTCGCGGGCTACGAGCAGTACTTC CASSFAGYEQYF
TRBD1 TRBJ2-7 TRBV5-4 . TGTGCCAGCAGCCCGGACCCCCGACAGGGGCCTTACGAGCAGTACTTC CASSPDPRQGPYEQYF
. TRBJ2-7 TRBV5-1 few TGCGCCAGCAGCAGAACAAATGGGGGGAACGAGCAGTACTTC CASSRTNGGNEQYF
. TRBJ1-1 TRBV7-2 . TGTGCCAGCAGCTTGAGACAGGCGAACACTGAAGCTTTCTTT CASSLRQANTEAFF
TRBD1 TRBJ1-2 TRBV11-2 . TGTGCCAGCAGGTTCGACAGGGGGCCGGGTGGCTACACCTTC CASRFDRGPGGYTF
TRBD1 TRBJ2-4 TRBV27 . TGTGCCAGCAGTGAAACAACCGGGACAGGTGTAAACATTCAGTACTTC CASSETTGTGVNIQYF
. TRBJ2-1 TRBV30 . TGTGCCTGGATTAGCAGGGGTTCCTACAATGAGCAGTTCTTC CAWISRGSYNEQFF
. TRBJ1-5 TRBV7-8 . TGTGCCAGCAGCTTAGAAGGGGGTATTCAGCCCCAGCATTTT CASSLEGGIQPQHF
TRBD1 TRBJ1-5 TRBV19 . TGTGCCAGTAGTACTCGGGACAGGGAAAATCAGCCCCAGCATTTT CASSTRDRENQPQHF
. TRBJ1-2 TRBV7-9 . TGTGCCAGCAGTTCTAACCTTCTGTATGGCTACACCTTC CASSSNLLYGYTF
TRBD2 TRBJ2-1 TRBV5-1 . TGCGCCAGCAGCTCCAGCGGGGGGGCCGGGAATGAGCAGTTCTTC CASSSSGGAGNEQFF